Following are 22 T cell receptor beta chains from one sample sequenced in a study of shared clonotypes between healthy human individuals. Sequencing was performed with immunoSEQ multiplex PCR; in TCRdb, only in-frame clones are kept and a portion is missing. The sample has 1,400,000 or so clones, approximately 98.5% seen once. Sequencing was carried out using naive CD4+ T cells sorted from blood. Documented subset: CD45RA+ positively selected. Receptor source: a man in his thirties or forties in good health.

The chain uses TRBV5-4 and TRBJ2-5; maybe TRBD1 (6 bases). V gave up 0 bases and J gave up 5 bases, with 8 bases separating them. There are 13 residues in the CDR3. The germline CDR1 and CDR2 sequences are SGHNT and YYREEE (reference sequence). CDR3 residues: CASSLDQGETQYF. The CDR3 region has the DNA TGTGCCAGCAGCTTGGACCAGGGGGAGACCCAGTACTTC.

This rearrangement joins TRBV5-4 to TRBJ2-1; no clear D gene. The CDR3 sequence is 13 residues long. Germline loops: CDR1 SGHNT, CDR2 YYREEE (reference sequence). Trimming cost V 4 bases and J 4 bases, with 9 bases left between them. CDR3 nucleotides: TGTGCCAGCAGCGGCGTCGGGTACAATGAGCAGTTCTTC. Its translation is CASSGVGYNEQFF. The whole variable domain, filled in from reference TRBV5-4 and TRBJ2-1, reads ETGVTQSPTHLIKTRGQQVTLRCSSQSGHNTVSWYQQALGQGPQFIFQYYREEENGRGNFPPRFSGLQFPNYSSELNVNALELDDSALYLCASSGVGYNEQFFGPGTRLTVL.

The chain recombines TRBV9 with TRBJ2-7; unclear D gene. V gave up 0 bases and J gave up 4 bases, with 14 bases separating them. Germline loops: CDR1 SGDLS, CDR2 YYNGEE. This CDR3 has 15 amino acids. This chain's CDR3 is CASSVGALRIYEQYF. The CDR3 DNA sequence: TGTGCCAGCAGCGTAGGCGCCCTCAGGATTTACGAGCAGTACTTC.

This chain joins TRBV5-4 and TRBJ1-1; 7 nucleotides line up with TRBD1. J lost 1 base, V lost 4 bases, and 7 bases had no gene match. This CDR3 is built from 15 residues. Looked up from germline, CDR1 is SGHNT and CDR2 is YYREEE (reference sequence). CDR3 loop: CASSLPGQKNTEAFF. The CDR3 nucleotides read TGTGCCAGCAGCCTGCCGGGACAGAAGAACACTGAAGCTTTCTTT.

The chain couples TRBV5-4 to TRBJ2-1, with 7 bases aligning to TRBD1. V shed 5 bases and J 9 bases; nucleotides not matched to a gene: 5. The CDR3 contains 12 residues. Germline CDR1 SGHNT, CDR2 YYREEE (reference sequence). The CDR3 spells CASRGQIAEQFF. The CDR3 DNA reads TGTGCCAGCAGGGGACAGATAGCTGAGCAGTTCTTC.

The CDR3 here is CASSVLDSGEAFF. The CDR3 DNA sequence: TGTGCCAGCAGCGTCCTGGACAGCGGTGAAGCTTTCTTT. The chain is built from TRBV9 and TRBJ1-1; weak D call: TRBD1 (6 bases). V lost 2 bases, J lost 7 bases, and 12 bases lay in between. This CDR3 spans 13 amino acids. CDR1 is SGDLS, CDR2 YYNGEE, per germline. The variable domain in full, with the rest retrieved from reference TRBV9 and TRBJ1-1, is DSGVTQTPKHLITATGQRVTLRCSPRSGDLSVYWYQQSLDQGLQFLIQYYNGEERAKGNILERFSAQQFPDLHSELNLSSLELGDSALYFCASSVLDSGEAFFGQGTRLTVV.

The rearrangement links TRBV30 to TRBJ2-7; D uncertain. V dropped 3 bases and J dropped 4 bases, with 10 bases sitting between them. The germline V gene encodes CDR1 GTSNPN and CDR2 SVGIG (reference sequence). This CDR3 region has 12 residues. CDR3 amino acids: CAWSQRSYEQYF. Here the CDR3 DNA reads TGTGCCTGGAGCCAGAGGTCTTACGAGCAGTACTTC.

This clone was seen only once. Other DNA sequences of this sample code for an identical CDR3. The chain combines TRBV28 with TRBJ2-7, with D unresolved. CDR1 and CDR2 (germline): MDHEN, SYDVKM. Trimming removed 6 bases at V and 3 bases at J, with 12 bases between. The CDR3 is made up of 13 amino acids. The CDR3 loop reads CASSQPVGYEQYF. The DNA for the CDR3 is TGTGCCAGCAGCCAACCAGTCGGCTACGAGCAGTACTTC.

CDR3 coding DNA: TGCGCCAGCAGCCAAGATAGGACTAGCAGTAACAATGAGCAGTTCTTC. This encodes CASSQDRTSSNNEQFF. The V gene is TRBV4-3, the J gene TRBJ2-1, with 8 bases that match TRBD2. This CDR3 contains 16 residues. In germline, CDR1 is LGHNA, CDR2 YSLEER. The V segment lost 0 bases and the J segment 5 bases; nucleotides outside the gene matches: 6.

V usage is TRBV29-1 and J usage is TRBJ1-1; TRBD1 is a possible D gene (5 bases). The CDR3 has 13 amino acids. The germline V gene encodes CDR1 SQVTM and CDR2 ANQGSEA. V shed 6 bases and J shed 13 bases, with 24 bases lying between them. The CDR3, as DNA: TGCAGCGTCTTGCGGCGACACACAGGTAATGGTTTCTTT. It yields the protein CSVLRRHTGNGFF.

The V and J genes are TRBV5-1 and TRBJ1-3; 9 nucleotides match TRBD1. This CDR3 is built from 15 residues. Germline-derived CDR1 and CDR2 are SGHRS and YFSETQ. J gave up 3 bases and V 4 bases, and 5 bases lay outside the gene matches. The CDR3 region is CASSRTGDGGNTIYF. The CDR3 DNA follows: TGCGCCAGCAGCCGGACAGGGGATGGTGGAAACACCATATATTTT.

The CDR3 here is CASSWGQGRREKLFF. As DNA, the CDR3 is TGTGCCAGCAGCTGGGGACAGGGAAGGCGGGAAAAACTGTTTTTT. This chain connects TRBV7-2 to TRBJ1-4, with 9 bases fitting TRBD1. Trimming removed 4 bases from V and 8 bases from J; junction bases left unmatched: 8. Germline assignment: CDR1 SGHTA and CDR2 FQGNSA. This CDR3 has 15 residues. The variable domain in full, completed from reference TRBV7-2 and TRBJ1-4, reads GAGVSQSPSNKVTEKGKDVELRCDPISGHTALYWYRQSLGQGLEFLIYFQGNSAPDKSGLPSDRFSAERTGGSVSTLTIQRTQQEDSAVYLCASSWGQGRREKLFFGSGTQLSVL.

As for this clone: The same CDR3 can be traced to other DNA sequences in this sample. This chain links TRBV6-5 with TRBJ2-1, with TRBD2 identical over 8 bases. With 3 bases clipped from V and 6 bases from J, the junction kept 4 bases outside the gene matches. CDR3 length: 14 residues. Germline CDR1 is MNHEY and CDR2 is SVGAGI. CDR3 in DNA: TGTGCCAGCAGTTATGGGCTAGCGGGCAATGAGCAGTTCTTC. Translating gives CASSYGLAGNEQFF.

The rearrangement joins TRBV7-6 to TRBJ2-1, with no clear D. Germline CDR1 is SGHVS and CDR2 is FNYEAQ. The CDR3 is 12 residues long. Deletions cut 5 bases from V and 7 bases from J, with 9 bases between. This chain's CDR3 is CASSRRLNEQFF. The CDR3 nucleotides read TGTGCCAGCAGCCGGCGTTTGAATGAGCAGTTCTTC.

J is TRBJ1-5 and V is TRBV27, with 7 bases fitting TRBD1. Germline CDR1 MNHEY, CDR2 SMNVEV (reference sequence). The CDR3 extends over 14 amino acids. The junction had 3 bases not matched to a gene; V was cut back by 3 bases and J by 4 bases. For the CDR3, the DNA is TGTGCCAGCAGTTTTGGGGACAGAAATCAGCCCCAGCATTTT. It specifies CASSFGDRNQPQHF.

CDR3 protein: CATSSGQDGYTF. DNA for the CDR3: TGTGCCACCAGCAGCGGACAGGATGGCTACACCTTC. The chain is built from TRBV15 and TRBJ1-2; 7 bases align to TRBD1. Per germline, CDR1 LNHNV and CDR2 YYDKDF (reference sequence). The length of the CDR3 is 12 residues. V lost 3 bases and J lost 6; bases outside the gene matches: 1.

The J gene is TRBJ2-5, the V gene TRBV18; 9 bases agree with TRBD2. Germline CDR1 reads KGHSH; CDR2 reads LQKENI. The CDR3 sequence is 14 residues long. V gave up 3 bases and J gave up 7 bases; unmatched junction bases: 6. The chain's CDR3 is CASSPSAGGTTQYF. The CDR3 DNA sequence: TGTGCCAGCTCACCCTCTGCGGGAGGGACGACCCAGTACTTC. The full variable domain, with the rest looked up from reference TRBV18 and TRBJ2-5, is NAGVMQNPRHLVRRRGQEARLRCSPMKGHSHVYWYRQLPEEGLKFMVYLQKENIIDESGMPKERFSAEFPKEGPSILRIQQVVRGDSAAYFCASSPSAGGTTQYFGPGTRLLVL.

This clone was seen once. The chain has TRBV6-6 and TRBJ1-2, with a possible D match to TRBD1 (6 bases). Trimming cost V 6 bases and J 6 bases, with 23 bases left between them. This CDR3 is 16 amino acids long. The V gene's germline CDR1 is MNHNY and CDR2 SVGAGI (reference sequence). CDR3 in DNA: TGTGCCAGCAGCAATAACTTCATACAGGGCGAGGATGGCTACACCTTC. Its protein is CASSNNFIQGEDGYTF.

The CDR3 DNA sequence: TGTGCCAGCAGTTTGGGGGGGTCTCCGCATTTT. Its translation is CASSLGGSPHF. This chain uses TRBV28 with TRBJ1-5; D perhaps matches TRBD1 (5 bases). V lost 3 bases and J lost 15, with 12 bases in between. This CDR3 is 11 amino acids long. Germline CDR1 and CDR2: MDHEN and SYDVKM.

This clone has only one observation. This chain uses TRBV29-1 with TRBJ2-5; D possibly corresponds to TRBD2 (5 bases). Germline V lookup: CDR1 SQVTM, CDR2 ANQGSEA. The CDR3 sequence is 11 residues long. V was trimmed by 5 bases and J by 4 bases, leaving 8 bases between them. The CDR3 loop reads CSVRTGETQYF. The CDR3 coding sequence is TGCAGCGTTAGGACTGGAGAGACCCAGTACTTC.

J is TRBJ2-7 and V is TRBV27; D might be TRBD2 (5 bases). The germline V and J ends were trimmed by 10 bases and 1 base, with 8 bases remaining between them. CDR1 MNHEY and CDR2 SMNVEV come from the germline V gene (reference sequence). The CDR3 contains 11 residues. The CDR3: CATGISYEQYF. CDR3 sequence (DNA): TGTGCCACCGGGATTTCCTACGAGCAGTACTTC.

This clone appeared a single time. The chain couples TRBV5-6 to TRBJ2-7; D remains ambiguous. This CDR3 comprises 16 residues. The germline V gene encodes CDR1 SGHDT and CDR2 YYEEEE. V lost 3 bases and J 3 bases, leaving 19 bases between the germline ends. Here the CDR3 DNA reads TGTGCCAGCAGCTATCTTTCGCGTGTCAGAGGCTACGAGCAGTACTTC. Translation: CASSYLSRVRGYEQYF.